Each of the 28 T cell receptor beta chains below was sequenced from the same sample in a study of beta chain features in type 1 diabetes. As every portion of the isolated RNA was reverse transcribed, the sequencing read expressed TCRB transcripts. Method: immunoSEQ multiplex PCR; TCRdb's copy keeps in-frame clones and lacks some. The repertoire consists of 200,000 to 250,000 clones, with approximately 11% occurring once and the leading ten covering 1% to 1.5%. Sequencing used central memory CD4+ T cells from blood. The receptors originated from a man aged 18-30 years in good health.

The V call is TRBV30, the J call TRBJ2-1; TRBD2 matches at 8 bases. Germline CDR1 reads GTSNPN; CDR2 reads SVGIG (reference sequence). Trimming removed 3 bases from V and 2 bases from J; junction bases left unmatched: 3. CDR3 length: 14 residues. The CDR3 region has the DNA TGTGCCTGGAGGAGACTAGCGACCTACAATGAGCAGTTCTTC. It specifies CAWRRLATYNEQFF.

This clone showed up just a few times. V and J are TRBV7-2 and TRBJ2-3; TRBD1 aligns across 7 bases. Unmatched junction bases numbered 13, after V lost 4 bases and J lost 0 bases. There are 18 residues in the CDR3. Germline V gives CDR1 SGHTA, CDR2 FQGNSA. The CDR3 DNA reads TGTGCCAGCAGCTCCATAGGGGTGAGGGGACAGAGCACAGATACGCAGTATTTT. Protein: CASSSIGVRGQSTDTQYF. The whole variable domain, remainder taken from reference TRBV7-2 and TRBJ2-3, is GAGVSQSPSNKVTEKGKDVELRCDPISGHTALYWYRQSLGQGLEFLIYFQGNSAPDKSGLPSDRFSAERTGGSVSTLTIQRTQQEDSAVYLCASSSIGVRGQSTDTQYFGPGTRLTVL.

This clone appeared many times. The chain carries TRBV28 and TRBJ2-3; D not resolved. The ends were cut back, 5 bases at V and 2 bases at J, with 11 bases in the middle. The CDR3 has 14 residues. Germline V gene data show CDR1 as MDHEN and CDR2 as SYDVKM. The CDR3 spells CASSTLMVTDTQYF. CDR3 DNA sequence: TGTGCCAGCAGTACCCTTATGGTCACAGATACGCAGTATTTT.

V usage is TRBV7-2 and J usage is TRBJ1-1; D unclear. CDR1 SGHTA and CDR2 FQGNSA come from the germline V gene. The CDR3 is made up of 13 amino acids. V was clipped by 2 bases and J by 1 base, with 5 bases between them. CDR3 amino acids: CASSLPQNTEAFF. The CDR3 DNA reads TGTGCCAGCAGCTTACCGCAGAACACTGAAGCTTTCTTT.

This clone has more than one count but fewer than ten. The chain combines TRBV5-4 with TRBJ1-1; D is possibly TRBD1 (5 bases). With 4 bases removed from V and 0 bases from J, the gap between germline ends came to 7 bases. Germline V gene sequence: CDR1 SGHNT, CDR2 YYREEE (reference sequence). The CDR3 runs to 13 residues. The CDR3 loop reads CASSGTVNTEAFF. The CDR3 DNA sequence: TGTGCCAGCAGCGGGACTGTGAACACTGAAGCTTTCTTT. The whole variable domain, remainder taken from reference TRBV5-4 and TRBJ1-1, is ETGVTQSPTHLIKTRGQQVTLRCSSQSGHNTVSWYQQALGQGPQFIFQYYREEENGRGNFPPRFSGLQFPNYSSELNVNALELDDSALYLCASSGTVNTEAFFGQGTRLTVV.

The rearrangement joins TRBV25-1 to TRBJ2-5; 8 bases match TRBD2. The CDR3 totals 15 residues. V shed 0 bases and J 4 bases; nucleotides not matched to a gene: 4. Germline lookup yields CDR1 MGHDK and CDR2 SYGVNS. The CDR3: CASSEYRTSLETQYF. In DNA, the CDR3 is TGTGCCAGCAGTGAATATAGGACTAGCTTAGAGACCCAGTACTTC.

The genes are TRBV6-5 and TRBJ1-2, with D possibly matching TRBD1 (5 bases). CDR1 and CDR2 (germline): MNHEY, SVGAGI. The CDR3 consists of 12 residues. V lost 6 bases and J 2 bases, leaving 7 bases between the germline ends. The chain's CDR3 is CASSRDNYGYTF. The DNA for the CDR3 is TGTGCCAGCAGCCGGGACAACTATGGCTACACCTTC.

In this sample, this clone turned up a few times. CDR3 region: CASSPLGATEAFF. The CDR3 bases are TGTGCCAGCAGCCCGCTCGGGGCCACTGAAGCTTTCTTT. V gene TRBV4-2 combines with J gene TRBJ1-1; perhaps TRBD1 as D (5 bases). The CDR3 consists of 13 residues. Looked up from germline, CDR1 is LGHNA and CDR2 is YNFKEQ. V was trimmed by 4 bases and J by 4 bases, leaving 10 bases between them.

This clone was observed a handful of times. The sample contains more than one DNA sequence encoding this CDR3. The chain combines TRBV7-2 with TRBJ2-1; D unclear. This CDR3 is built from 12 residues. V lost 2 bases, J lost 6 bases, and 5 bases lay in between. In germline, CDR1 is SGHTA, CDR2 FQGNSA. The CDR3 loop is CASSLSGNEQFF. The DNA of the CDR3 is TGTGCCAGCAGCTTATCGGGCAATGAGCAGTTCTTC.

The rearrangement links TRBV18 to TRBJ2-7; 7 bases are a match to TRBD1. The CDR3 is 14 amino acids. The V segment lost 4 bases and the J segment 2 bases; nucleotides outside the gene matches: 5. Per the germline V gene, CDR1 is KGHSH and CDR2 is LQKENI. This chain's CDR3 is CASSLPGQTYEQYF. CDR3 bases: TGTGCCAGCTCACTACCGGGACAGACCTACGAGCAGTACTTC.

This clone was counted only a few times. The V call is TRBV30, the J call TRBJ2-3; 9 nucleotides align to TRBD2. The CDR3 is 15 residues long. Germline V gives CDR1 GTSNPN, CDR2 SVGIG (reference sequence). V lost 2 bases and J lost 2; bases outside the gene matches: 5. CDR3 nucleotide sequence: TGTGCCTGGAGTAGGGGCGGGAGGGCCACAGATACGCAGTATTTT. Amino acids: CAWSRGGRATDTQYF.

The V call is TRBV30, the J call TRBJ1-1; 7 bases match TRBD1. The germline CDR1 and CDR2 sequences are GTSNPN and SVGIG (reference sequence). The CDR3 length is 14 residues. With 3 bases clipped from V and 1 base from J, the junction kept 5 bases outside the gene matches. CDR3 nucleotide sequence: TGTGCCTGGAGACGACGGGACAGGAACACTGAAGCTTTCTTT. Protein product: CAWRRRDRNTEAFF.

The V call is TRBV5-4, the J call TRBJ2-3, with D possibly TRBD2 on 6 matching bases. V dropped 5 bases and J dropped 2 bases, with 15 bases sitting between them. From germline, CDR1 is SGHNT and CDR2 YYREEE (reference sequence). The CDR3 runs 15 residues. CDR3 loop: CASRLGGSTTDTQYF. The CDR3, as DNA: TGTGCCAGCAGGCTTGGAGGGTCCACCACAGATACGCAGTATTTT. The whole variable domain, filled in from reference TRBV5-4 and TRBJ2-3, reads ETGVTQSPTHLIKTRGQQVTLRCSSQSGHNTVSWYQQALGQGPQFIFQYYREEENGRGNFPPRFSGLQFPNYSSELNVNALELDDSALYLCASRLGGSTTDTQYFGPGTRLTVL.

This clone showed up just a few times. This chain links TRBV21-1 with TRBJ2-7. TRBV21-1 is annotated as a pseudogene. The CDR3 spans 13 residues. The CDR3 nucleotides read TGTGCCAGCAGCAACAGGGACCCCCACGAGCAGTACTTC. Its translation is CASSNRDPHEQYF.

CDR3 coding DNA: TGCGCCAGCAGCTCGGACAGTTTCTACGAGCAGTACTTC. As protein: CASSSDSFYEQYF. The chain combines TRBV5-1 with TRBJ2-7, with D possibly being TRBD1 (6 bases). V was shortened by 3 bases and J by 3 bases, with 10 bases between the two germline ends. The CDR3 is 13 amino acids. The germline V gene has CDR1 SGHRS and CDR2 YFSETQ. Variable domain in full (rest from reference TRBV5-1 and TRBJ2-7): KAGVTQTPRYLIKTRGQQVTLSCSPISGHRSVSWYQQTPGQGLQFLFEYFSETQRNKGNFPGRFSGRQFSNSRSEMNVSTLELGDSALYLCASSSDSFYEQYFGPGTRLTVT.

This clone was counted between two and nine times. The genes are TRBV18 and TRBJ2-1; TRBD2 matches at 9 bases. Germline V gives CDR1 KGHSH, CDR2 LQKENI. V dropped 1 base and J dropped 8; count of bases not matched to a gene: 3. The CDR3 is made up of 14 amino acids. CDR3 sequence: CASSPRLAVDEQFF. The CDR3 bases are TGTGCCAGCTCACCACGACTAGCGGTGGATGAGCAGTTCTTC.

Only a few counts were recorded for this clone. The gene calls are TRBV5-1 and TRBJ2-5; weak D call: TRBD2 (5 bases). The J call may be faulty, since TRBJ2-7 better matches the DNA end. This CDR3 region has 13 residues. Germline CDR1 reads SGHRS; CDR2 reads YFSETQ. This CDR3 reads CASRTTNSDEQYF. The CDR3 DNA reads TGCGCCAGCAGGACGACTAATAGTGACGAGCAGTACTTC.

This clone was picked up a small number of times. The V and J genes are TRBV7-9 and TRBJ1-1; D is undetermined. Between the trimmed V and J ends, which lost 4 bases and 2 bases, there was a span of 8 bases. Germline CDR1 is SEHNR and CDR2 is FQNEAQ (reference sequence). The CDR3 sequence is 13 residues long. CDR3 nucleotide sequence: TGTGCCAGCAGCTCCTTTCAAAACACTGAAGCTTTCTTT. This codes for CASSSFQNTEAFF.

This chain joins TRBV29-1 and TRBJ1-1; tentative D call: TRBD1 (6 bases). With 6 bases removed from V and 0 bases from J, the gap between germline ends came to 14 bases. Germline assignment: CDR1 SQVTM and CDR2 ANQGSEA. The CDR3 totals 14 residues. The CDR3 loop is CSVRTVLLNTEAFF. The CDR3 bases are TGCAGCGTCAGGACAGTTCTTCTGAACACTGAAGCTTTCTTT.

This clone was counted only a few times. V usage is TRBV7-2 and J usage is TRBJ2-7; 7 bases are a match to TRBD1. Germline values: CDR1 SGHTA, CDR2 FQGNSA. J lost 2 bases, V lost 3 bases, and 7 bases had no gene match. The CDR3 runs to 15 residues. CDR3 nucleotide sequence: TGTGCCAGCAGCTTGTCGACAGGGCAGACCTACGAGCAGTACTTC. Its protein product is CASSLSTGQTYEQYF.

This clone was counted between two and nine times. J is TRBJ2-1 and V is TRBV7-2; the D call may be TRBD1 or TRBD2 (6 bases each). V was pared by 1 base and J by 4 bases, with 11 bases between. This CDR3 spans 15 amino acids. Germline V lookup: CDR1 SGHTA, CDR2 FQGNSA. The CDR3 loop is CASSLVLGGYNEQFF. CDR3 nucleotides: TGTGCCAGCAGCTTAGTCTTAGGGGGGTACAATGAGCAGTTCTTC.

In this sample, this clone turned up many times. The chain is built from TRBV5-1 and TRBJ2-1, with 8 bases aligning to TRBD1. This CDR3 has 15 amino acids. The germline V gene has CDR1 SGHRS and CDR2 YFSETQ. Trimming at V came to 6 bases and at J to 7 bases, leaving 12 bases not matched to a gene. CDR3 loop: CASKFQGATSNEQFF. CDR3 nucleotide sequence: TGCGCCAGCAAATTCCAGGGGGCGACGAGTAATGAGCAGTTCTTC.

The V and J genes are TRBV14 and TRBJ2-2, with 8 nucleotides matching TRBD1. The CDR3 is 17 residues long. The junction had 8 bases not matched to a gene; V was cut back by 4 bases and J by 1 base. The V gene's germline CDR1 is SGHDN and CDR2 FVKESK. The CDR3 nucleotides read TGTGCCAGCAGCCTCTTCACCGGGACAGGGAACACCGGGGAGCTGTTTTTT. Protein sequence: CASSLFTGTGNTGELFF.

The chain has TRBV7-9 and TRBJ2-5, with D possibly TRBD2 on 6 matching bases. This CDR3 comprises 17 residues. V lost 5 bases, J lost 5 bases, and 24 bases lay in between. Looked up from germline, CDR1 is SEHNR and CDR2 is FQNEAQ (reference sequence). The CDR3 reads CASSARRDVKRGETQYF. The DNA of the CDR3 is TGTGCCAGCAGCGCTCGGCGGGACGTTAAACGAGGGGAGACCCAGTACTTC. The full variable domain, rest sourced from reference TRBV7-9 and TRBJ2-5, is DTGVSQNPRHKITKRGQNVTFRCDPISEHNRLYWYRQTLGQGPEFLTYFQNEAQLEKSRLLSDRFSAERPKGSFSTLEIQRTEQGDSAMYLCASSARRDVKRGETQYFGPGTRLLVL.

This clone showed up many times. The V and J genes are TRBV29-1 and TRBJ1-2; D call uncertain. The CDR3 loop spans 12 amino acids. Germline CDR1 and CDR2: SQVTM and ANQGSEA. V lost 4 bases and J 2 bases, leaving 8 bases between the germline ends. The CDR3 protein is CSVVHLNYGYTF. CDR3 coding DNA: TGCAGCGTTGTACACCTGAACTATGGCTACACCTTC. Looking up the rest from reference TRBV29-1 and TRBJ1-2 gives the full variable domain: SAVISQKPSRDICQRGTSLTIQCQVDSQVTMMFWYRQQPGQSLTLIATANQGSEATYESGFVIDKFPISRPNLTFSTLTVSNMSPEDSSIYLCSVVHLNYGYTFGSGTRLTVV.

The genes are TRBV6-5 and TRBJ2-5; 8 positions agree with TRBD2. In germline, CDR1 is MNHEY, CDR2 SVGAGI. The CDR3 is made up of 15 amino acids. With V trimmed by 7 bases and J by 3 bases, 10 bases remained unmatched. The CDR3 reads CASTSLGAGEETQYF. CDR3 DNA sequence: TGTGCCAGCACCAGCCTTGGAGCGGGAGAAGAGACCCAGTACTTC.

This clone showed up just a few times. The rearrangement links TRBV5-1 to TRBJ2-1; possibly TRBD1 for D (6 bases). V was clipped by 3 bases and J by 4 bases, with 14 bases between them. Per the germline V gene, CDR1 is SGHRS and CDR2 is YFSETQ. CDR3 length equals 15 residues. This CDR3 is CASSSSGTMYNEQFF. CDR3 bases: TGCGCCAGCAGCTCCTCCGGGACAATGTACAATGAGCAGTTCTTC.

This clone has just a few counts. The chain couples TRBV30 to TRBJ2-5; 14 bases align to TRBD2. The junction had 3 bases not matched to a gene; V was cut back by 3 bases and J by 6 bases. Germline loops: CDR1 GTSNPN, CDR2 SVGIG (reference sequence). The CDR3 consists of 14 residues. The CDR3 spells CAWSRLAGGKTQYF. For the CDR3, the DNA is TGTGCCTGGAGCCGACTAGCGGGAGGGAAGACCCAGTACTTC.